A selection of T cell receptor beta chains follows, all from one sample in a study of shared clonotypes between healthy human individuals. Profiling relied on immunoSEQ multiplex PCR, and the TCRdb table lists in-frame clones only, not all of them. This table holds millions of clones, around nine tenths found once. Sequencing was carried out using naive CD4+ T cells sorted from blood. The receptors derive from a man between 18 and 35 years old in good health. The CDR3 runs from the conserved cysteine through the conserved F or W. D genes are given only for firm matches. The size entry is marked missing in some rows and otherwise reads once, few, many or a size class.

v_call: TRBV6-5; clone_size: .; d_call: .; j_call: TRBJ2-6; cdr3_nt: TGTGCCAGCAGTCGGGACCTCTCTGGGGCCAACGTCCTGACTTTC; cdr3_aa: CASSRDLSGANVLTF
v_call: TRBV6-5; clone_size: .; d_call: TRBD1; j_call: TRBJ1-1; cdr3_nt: TGTGCCAGCGCCTATAGGGGGCAGAACACTGAAGCTTTCTTT; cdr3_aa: CASAYRGQNTEAFF
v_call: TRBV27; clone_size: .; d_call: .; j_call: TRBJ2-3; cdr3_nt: TGTGCCAGCAGCGCAGGGGCCAGGGGCACAGATACGCAGTATTTT; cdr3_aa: CASSAGARGTDTQYF
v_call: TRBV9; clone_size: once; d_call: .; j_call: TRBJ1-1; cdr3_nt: TGTGCCAGCAGCGTATTAAGCGGCATGAACACTGAAGCTTTCTTT; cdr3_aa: CASSVLSGMNTEAFF
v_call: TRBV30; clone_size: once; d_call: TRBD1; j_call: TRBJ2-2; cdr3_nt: TGTGCCTGGACTTCGGGGACAGCGAACACCGGGGAGCTGTTTTTT; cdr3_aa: CAWTSGTANTGELFF
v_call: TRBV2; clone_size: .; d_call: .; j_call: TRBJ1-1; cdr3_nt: TGTGCCAGCAGTGAAAAAAACATGGACACTGAAGCTTTCTTT; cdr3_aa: CASSEKNMDTEAFF
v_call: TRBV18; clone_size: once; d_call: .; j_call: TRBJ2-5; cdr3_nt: TGTGCCAGCTCACCGGGTACCCAAGAGACCCAGTACTTC; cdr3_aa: CASSPGTQETQYF
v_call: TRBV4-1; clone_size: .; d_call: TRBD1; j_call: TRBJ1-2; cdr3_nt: TGCGCCAGCAGCGAGACAGGGCACTATGGCTACACCTTC; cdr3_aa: CASSETGHYGYTF
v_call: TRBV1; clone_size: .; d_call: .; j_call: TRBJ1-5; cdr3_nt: TGCACCAGCAGTCCGGGACTCAAAGGAGGATATGGAATCAGTCAGCCCCAGCATTTT; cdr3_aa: CTSSPGLKGGYGISQPQHF
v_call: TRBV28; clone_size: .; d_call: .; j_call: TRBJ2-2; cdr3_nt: TGTGCCAGCACCCTCGACGGGCTCGGGGCCGGGGAGCTGTTTTTT; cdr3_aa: CASTLDGLGAGELFF
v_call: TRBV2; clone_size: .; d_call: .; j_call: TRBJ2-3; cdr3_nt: TGTGCCAGCAGTGAATCGGGGGGCGCGGTGAGGGATACGCAGTATTTT; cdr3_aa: CASSESGGAVRDTQYF
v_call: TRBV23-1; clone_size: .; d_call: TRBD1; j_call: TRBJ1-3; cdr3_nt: TGCGCCAGCAGTCAAAGGGGGCAATCTGGAAACACCATATATTTT; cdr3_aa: CASSQRGQSGNTIYF
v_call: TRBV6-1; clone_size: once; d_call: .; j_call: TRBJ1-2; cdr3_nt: TGTGCCACTAAATTCTCGGGGGCCTATGGCTACACCTTC; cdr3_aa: CATKFSGAYGYTF
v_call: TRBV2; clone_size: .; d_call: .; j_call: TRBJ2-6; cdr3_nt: TGTGCCAGCAGACTCCGACTTGAGCCTGGCTCTGGGGCCAACGTCCTGACTTTC; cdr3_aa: CASRLRLEPGSGANVLTF
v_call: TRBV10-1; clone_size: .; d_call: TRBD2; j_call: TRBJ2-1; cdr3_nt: TGCGCCAGCAGTGCCTCGGTTGGACAGAAGACTAGCGGGTTGTACAATGAGCAGTTCTTC; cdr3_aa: CASSASVGQKTSGLYNEQFF
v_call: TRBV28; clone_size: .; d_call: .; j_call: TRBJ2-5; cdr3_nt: TGTGCCAGCACCCGGACTCAAGAGACCCAGTACTTC; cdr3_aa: CASTRTQETQYF
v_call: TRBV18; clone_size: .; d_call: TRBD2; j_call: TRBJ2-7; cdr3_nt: TGTGCCAGCTCACCCCTCCCTTTAGCGGGGATATCCTACGAGCAGTACTTC; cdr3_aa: CASSPLPLAGISYEQYF
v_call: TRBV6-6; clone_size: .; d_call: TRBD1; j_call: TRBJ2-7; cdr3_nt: TGTGCCAGCAGGCCTAGCCCGGGACAGGGTCTCTACGAGCAGTACTTC; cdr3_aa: CASRPSPGQGLYEQYF
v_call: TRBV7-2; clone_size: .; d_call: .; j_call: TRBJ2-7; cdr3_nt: TGTGCCAGCAGCTTAAAATGGGGGGACGAGCAGTACTTC; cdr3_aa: CASSLKWGDEQYF
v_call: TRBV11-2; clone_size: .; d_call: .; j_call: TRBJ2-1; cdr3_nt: TGTGCCAGCAGCCTGGCTAGCGTCGGCAATGAGCAGTTCTTC; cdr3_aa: CASSLASVGNEQFF
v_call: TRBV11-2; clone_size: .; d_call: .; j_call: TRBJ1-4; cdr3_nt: TGTGCCAGCAGCTTCCCTCCAGGACACAATAATGAAAAACTGTTTTTT; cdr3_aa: CASSFPPGHNNEKLFF
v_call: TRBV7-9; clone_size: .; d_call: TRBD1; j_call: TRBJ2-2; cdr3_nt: TGTGCCAGCAGCCTGACAGGGAGAGGGAACACCGGGGAGCTGTTTTTT; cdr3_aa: CASSLTGRGNTGELFF
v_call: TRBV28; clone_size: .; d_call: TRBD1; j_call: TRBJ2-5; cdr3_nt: TGTGCCAGCACCCGGGACAGGGGGCATGAGACCCAGTACTTC; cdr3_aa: CASTRDRGHETQYF
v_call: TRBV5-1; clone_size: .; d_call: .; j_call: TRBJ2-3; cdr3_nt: TGCGCCAGCAGATCCGGCACAGATACGCAGTATTTT; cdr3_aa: CASRSGTDTQYF
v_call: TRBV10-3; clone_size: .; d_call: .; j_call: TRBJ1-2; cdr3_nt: TGTGCCATCAGTGAGTTAGCATCCGAAGTTCGTGGCTACACCTTC; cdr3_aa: CAISELASEVRGYTF
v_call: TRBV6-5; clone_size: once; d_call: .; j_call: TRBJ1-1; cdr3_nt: TGTGCCAGCAGTCAGTTTGGGGCTGAAGCTTTCTTT; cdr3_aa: CASSQFGAEAFF
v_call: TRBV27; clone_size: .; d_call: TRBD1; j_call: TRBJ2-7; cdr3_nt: TGTGCCAGCAGTTTAATCGGGACAGACCCGGACGAGCAGTACTTC; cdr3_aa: CASSLIGTDPDEQYF
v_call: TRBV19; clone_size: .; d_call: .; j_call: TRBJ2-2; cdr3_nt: TGTGCCAGTAGTAGACTACAGGGAACCGGGGAGCTGTTTTTT; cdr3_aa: CASSRLQGTGELFF
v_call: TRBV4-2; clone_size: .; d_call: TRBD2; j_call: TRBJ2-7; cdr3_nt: TGTGCCAGCAGCCAATATACCGGGACTAGCATCTACGAGCAGTACTTC; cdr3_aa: CASSQYTGTSIYEQYF
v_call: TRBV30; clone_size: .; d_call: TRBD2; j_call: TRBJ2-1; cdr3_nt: TGTGCCTGGAGTCCAGCGGGAGACCAAGAGCAGTTCTTC; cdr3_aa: CAWSPAGDQEQFF
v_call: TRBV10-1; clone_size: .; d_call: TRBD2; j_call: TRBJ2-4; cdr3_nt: TGCGCCAGCAGCGGGCCTTTAGCGGGAGTGTGTAGAGACATTCAGTACTTC; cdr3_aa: CASSGPLAGVCRDIQYF